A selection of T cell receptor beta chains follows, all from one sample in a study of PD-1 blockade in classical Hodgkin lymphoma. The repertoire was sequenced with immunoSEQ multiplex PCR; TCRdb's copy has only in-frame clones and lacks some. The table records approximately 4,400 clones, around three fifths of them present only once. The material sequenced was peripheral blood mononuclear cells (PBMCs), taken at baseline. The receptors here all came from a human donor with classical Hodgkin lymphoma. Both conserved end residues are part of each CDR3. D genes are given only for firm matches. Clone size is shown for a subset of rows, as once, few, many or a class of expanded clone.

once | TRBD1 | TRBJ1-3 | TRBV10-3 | TGTGCCATCAGGGCACCGGGACAGGGGGCGGCTGGAAACACCATATATTTT | CAIRAPGQGAAGNTIYF
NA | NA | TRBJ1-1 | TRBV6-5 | TGTGCCAGCAGTGAAGGGCTCCGGAACACTGAAGCTTTCTTT | CASSEGLRNTEAFF
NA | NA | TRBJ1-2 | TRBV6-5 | TGTGCCAGCAGGGACCCTTGGGGCTATGGCTACACCTTC | CASRDPWGYGYTF
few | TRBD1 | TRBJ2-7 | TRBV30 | TGTGCCTGGAGTAGCCGGGACAGGGACTTCTACGAGCAGTACTTC | CAWSSRDRDFYEQYF
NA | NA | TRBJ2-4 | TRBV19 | TGTGCCAGTAGTATAGGGAACATTCAGTACTTC | CASSIGNIQYF
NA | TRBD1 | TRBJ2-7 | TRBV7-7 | TGTGCCAGCAGCTTGGTGGGACAGGGCAGGGAGCAGTACTTC | CASSLVGQGREQYF
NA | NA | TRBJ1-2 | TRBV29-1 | TGCAGCGTTGCTACAGCCTATGGCTACACCTTC | CSVATAYGYTF
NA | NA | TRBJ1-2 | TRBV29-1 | TGCAGCGTTGGCAGGGGCTACACCTTC | CSVGRGYTF
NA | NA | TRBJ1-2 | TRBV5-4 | TGTGCCAGCAGCCTGCAATGGTTCTATGGCTACACCTTC | CASSLQWFYGYTF
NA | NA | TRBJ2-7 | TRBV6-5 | TGTGCCAGCAGTAGATTCTTAGAGTACGAGCAGTACTTC | CASSRFLEYEQYF
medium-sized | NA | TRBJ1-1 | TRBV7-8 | TGTGCCAGCAGCTTAGTTCAGCCGCAGGCTGAAGCTTTCTTT | CASSLVQPQAEAFF
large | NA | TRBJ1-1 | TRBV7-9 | TGTGCCAGCACCCTGAGCACAGGTAACATGAACACTGAAGCTTTCTTT | CASTLSTGNMNTEAFF
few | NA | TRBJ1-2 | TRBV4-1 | TGCGCCAGCAGCCAAGGGTCCGGGGGTTACGGCTACACCTTC | CASSQGSGGYGYTF
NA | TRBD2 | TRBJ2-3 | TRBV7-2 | TGTGCCAGCAGCTTAGGCGAGCGGGGGCCAGATACGCAGTATTTT | CASSLGERGPDTQYF
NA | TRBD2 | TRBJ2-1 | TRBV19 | TGTGCCAGTAGTATATCTAGCGGGGCCTACAATGAGCAGTTCTTC | CASSISSGAYNEQFF
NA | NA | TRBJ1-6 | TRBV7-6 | TGTGCCAGCAGCTTGGGGGGGAGGAGCTCCTATAATTCACCCCTCCACTTT | CASSLGGRSSYNSPLHF
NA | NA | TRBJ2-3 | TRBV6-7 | TGTGCCAGCAGTGAAGCGTGGAGGCCGAGCAATTTGTATACGCAGTATTTT | CASSEAWRPSNLYTQYF
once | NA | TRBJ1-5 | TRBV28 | TGTGCCAGCAGTCTCACTAATCAGCCCCAGCATTTT | CASSLTNQPQHF
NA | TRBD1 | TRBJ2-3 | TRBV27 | TGTGCCAGCAGTTTACCCGGGACAGGGACAGATACGCAGTATTTT | CASSLPGTGTDTQYF
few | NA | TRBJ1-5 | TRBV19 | TGTGCCAGTAGTATCAGGGGCTCCGGGCAGCCCCAGCATTTT | CASSIRGSGQPQHF
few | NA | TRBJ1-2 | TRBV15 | TGTGCCACCAGCAGAGCCCCGAGCTCCCAGGGGCCGGCCTCTGATGGCTACACCTTC | CATSRAPSSQGPASDGYTF
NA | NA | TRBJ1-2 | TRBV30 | TGTGCCTGGAGGGAAGGTCGGGCCGGCTACACCTTC | CAWREGRAGYTF
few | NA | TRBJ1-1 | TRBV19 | TGTGCCAGTAGTCCACGCCTGAACACTGAAGCTTTCTTT | CASSPRLNTEAFF
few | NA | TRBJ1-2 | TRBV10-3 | TGTGCCATCAGTGAGTCGCCGACTCCGGGCTCCGGCTATGGCTACACCTTC | CAISESPTPGSGYGYTF
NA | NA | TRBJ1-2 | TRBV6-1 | TGTGCCAGCAGTGATCTCGGGATTTCGGGGTATGGCTACACCTTC | CASSDLGISGYGYTF
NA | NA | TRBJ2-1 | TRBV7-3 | TGTGCCAGCAGCCTCCAAACTTGGAGTGAGCAGTTCTTC | CASSLQTWSEQFF
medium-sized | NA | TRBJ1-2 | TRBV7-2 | TGTGCCAGCAGCTCCGGGGCGGAACCCGACTACACCTTC | CASSSGAEPDYTF
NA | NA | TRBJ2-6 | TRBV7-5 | TGTGCCAGAAACTTTAAATGTAGACAAAGTCGGGCCAACGTCCTGACTTTC | CARNFKCRQSRANVLTF
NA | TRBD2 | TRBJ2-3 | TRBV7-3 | TGTGCCAGCAGCCAGCGCGCCGGGAGGGGATTCACAGATACGCAGTATTTT | CASSQRAGRGFTDTQYF
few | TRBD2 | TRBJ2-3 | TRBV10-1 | TGCGCCAGCACCCAGGGGACTAGCGGGAGCACAGATACGCAGTATTTT | CASTQGTSGSTDTQYF
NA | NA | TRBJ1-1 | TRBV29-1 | TGCAGCACCAAGGCGGGGGTCAACACTGAAGCTTTCTTT | CSTKAGVNTEAFF
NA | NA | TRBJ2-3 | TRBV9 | TGTGCCAGCAGCGTAGCTACCCTCGGGCTACACAAGGTGGATACGCAGTATTTT | CASSVATLGLHKVDTQYF
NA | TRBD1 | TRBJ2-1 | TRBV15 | TGTGCCACGAGGCGACAGGGGACCAATGAGCAGTTCTTC | CATRRQGTNEQFF
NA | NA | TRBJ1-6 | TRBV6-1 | TGTGCCAGCCGTCAGGGTCCTATAGGTTCACCCCTCCACTTT | CASRQGPIGSPLHF
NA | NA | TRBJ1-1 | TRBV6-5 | TGTGCCAGCAGTTCGGCAGGGGCTACGTCTGAAGCTTTCTTT | CASSSAGATSEAFF
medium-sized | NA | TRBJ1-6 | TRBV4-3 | TGCGCCAGCAGCCAAGTACCGGGTCTTAATTCACCCCTCCACTTT | CASSQVPGLNSPLHF
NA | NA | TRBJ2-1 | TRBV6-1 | TGTGCCACTCTTCAGGGCAATGAGCAGTTCTTC | CATLQGNEQFF
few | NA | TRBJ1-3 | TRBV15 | TGTGCCACCAGCAGAGGGAGTTCGAAACTTCGCCGCCCTGGAAACACCATATATTTT | CATSRGSSKLRRPGNTIYF
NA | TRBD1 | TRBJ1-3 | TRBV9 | TGTGCCAGCAGCGGGGGGACAGCCTCTGGAAACACCATATATTTT | CASSGGTASGNTIYF
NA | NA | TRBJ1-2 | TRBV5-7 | TGTGCCAGCAGCGTACAGGGATCCCCCTATGGCTACACCTTC | CASSVQGSPYGYTF
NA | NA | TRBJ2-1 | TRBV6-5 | TGTGCCAGCAGTTACTCGCTAGCGAGGACCTCGGAGCAGTTCTTC | CASSYSLARTSEQFF
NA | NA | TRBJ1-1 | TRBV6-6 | TGTGCCAGCAGGGTTGGAGCCACTGAAGCTTTCTTT | CASRVGATEAFF
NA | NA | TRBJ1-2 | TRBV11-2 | TGTGCCAGCAGCTTAGACCGGGGTGGCTACACCTTC | CASSLDRGGYTF
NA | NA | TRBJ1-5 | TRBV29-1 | TGCAGCGTCGCATATTCGAATAGCAATCAGCCCCAGCATTTT | CSVAYSNSNQPQHF
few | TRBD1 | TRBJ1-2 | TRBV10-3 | TGTGCCATCAGTGAGTACGCCAAAACCGGGACAGATAACTATGGCTACACCTTC | CAISEYAKTGTDNYGYTF
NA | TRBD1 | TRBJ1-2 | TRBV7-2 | TGTGCCAGCAGCTTCTCCCCCAGGGGGATCGACTATGGCTACACCTTC | CASSFSPRGIDYGYTF